A selection of T cell receptor beta chains follows, all from one sample in a study of control samples from healthy donors and cancer patients. Profiling relied on immunoSEQ multiplex PCR, and the TCRdb table lists in-frame clones only, not all of them. The sample includes 110,000 or so clones, approximately 90% of them seen just once. The sample consisted of blood. The receptors were gathered from a woman between 45 and 60 years old in good health. Each CDR3 is given with its conserved first and last residue. A D gene is named only where the DNA matches it firmly. Where a row states a size, it is once, few, many or the class of an expanded clone; other rows omit it.

>TRBJ1-3|TRBV18|-|TRBD1
CASSPGTGPGNTIYF
TGTGCCAGCTCACCAGGGACAGGGCCAGGAAACACCATATATTTT
>TRBJ1-3|TRBV6-6|-|-
CASTQGGAHSGNTIYF
TGTGCCAGCACTCAAGGTGGAGCCCATTCTGGAAACACCATATATTTT
>TRBJ2-3|TRBV5-4|-|TRBD2
CASSLTSGRTDTQYF
TGTGCCAGCAGCCTGACTAGCGGCCGCACAGATACGCAGTATTTT
>TRBJ2-3|TRBV24-1|once|TRBD2
CATGREATDTQYF
TGTGCCACCGGGCGGGAGGCCACAGATACGCAGTATTTT
>TRBJ2-4|TRBV5-6|-|-
CASSLAGIENIQYF
TGTGCCAGCAGCTTGGCCGGGATCGAAAACATTCAGTACTTC
>TRBJ1-6|TRBV19|-|-
CASSETGTYSPLHF
TGTGCCAGTAGTGAAACCGGGACCTATTCACCCCTCCACTTT
>TRBJ2-1|TRBV29-1|-|-
CSVEFQEGHLDEQFF
TGCAGCGTTGAATTTCAGGAGGGCCATCTCGATGAGCAGTTCTTC
>TRBJ1-1|TRBV9|-|-
CASSASLEAEAFF
TGTGCCAGCAGCGCAAGCCTAGAGGCTGAAGCTTTCTTT
>TRBJ1-1|TRBV14|-|TRBD1
CASSQDGTGERKAFF
TGTGCCAGCAGCCAAGATGGGACAGGGGAACGTAAAGCTTTCTTT
>TRBJ1-1|TRBV27|-|-
CASSFQGNEAFF
TGTGCCAGCAGTTTCCAGGGGAATGAAGCTTTCTTT
>TRBJ1-4|TRBV27|-|-
CASRSPGVPNEKLFF
TGTGCCAGCAGATCCCCCGGGGTGCCTAATGAAAAACTGTTTTTT
>TRBJ2-1|TRBV27|-|TRBD1
CASSFRDRALLGGNEQFF
TGTGCCAGCAGTTTCCGGGACAGGGCCCTTCTGGGGGGCAATGAGCAGTTCTTC
>TRBJ1-2|TRBV15|-|-
CATSPGRLYGYTF
TGTGCCACCAGCCCGGGACGGCTCTATGGCTACACCTTC
>TRBJ2-2|TRBV6-5|-|-
CASRQGLVTGELFF
TGTGCCAGCAGGCAGGGGCTCGTCACCGGGGAGCTGTTTTTT
>TRBJ1-1|TRBV4-1|-|TRBD1
CASSYGTGRNTEAFF
TGCGCCAGCAGCTATGGGACAGGCCGGAACACTGAAGCTTTCTTT
>TRBJ2-5|TRBV28|-|-
CASSLPGEETQYF
TGTGCCAGCAGTTTACCGGGAGAAGAGACCCAGTACTTC
>TRBJ2-3|TRBV4-1|once|TRBD2
CASSQDSSGRSDTQYF
TGCGCCAGCAGCCAAGATTCCAGCGGGAGGTCCGATACGCAGTATTTT
>TRBJ2-5|TRBV15|-|-
CATSREERESQYF
TGTGCCACCAGCAGAGAGGAGCGAGAGAGCCAGTACTTC
>TRBJ2-5|TRBV2|-|TRBD1
CASCYLNLGQGGETQYF
TGTGCCAGCTGCTATTTAAACTTGGGACAGGGGGGGGAGACCCAGTACTTC
>TRBJ2-1|TRBV2|-|-
CASSEQGGVYNEQFF
TGTGCCAGCAGTGAACAGGGGGGAGTCTACAATGAGCAGTTCTTC
>TRBJ1-2|TRBV6-6|few|-
CASSPDIRGYTF
TGTGCCAGCAGTCCTGATATCCGCGGCTACACCTTC
>TRBJ1-4|TRBV6-1|-|-
CASSEVGGNEKLFF
TGTGCCAGCAGTGAAGTGGGGGGAAATGAAAAACTGTTTTTT
>TRBJ1-2|TRBV7-9|-|-
CASSLAEKGRYGYTF
TGTGCCAGCAGCTTAGCGGAAAAGGGGAGGTATGGCTACACCTTC
>TRBJ1-1|TRBV27|-|-
CASSLRRITGLNTEAFF
TGTGCCAGCAGTTTGCGGAGAATCACAGGGTTGAACACTGAAGCTTTCTTT
>TRBJ1-1|TRBV6-5|-|-
CASRVQGENTEAFF
TGTGCCAGCAGGGTACAAGGAGAGAACACTGAAGCTTTCTTT
>TRBJ2-2|TRBV5-1|few|TRBD2
CASGGGHTGELFF
TGCGCCAGCGGGGGGGGACACACCGGGGAGCTGTTTTTT
>TRBJ1-1|TRBV5-1|-|-
CASSWGPDRYTEAFF
TGCGCCAGCAGCTGGGGGCCCGACAGATACACTGAAGCTTTCTTT
>TRBJ1-1|TRBV3-1/TRBV3-2|few|-
CASSQDWNTEAFF
TGTGCCAGCAGCCAAGACTGGAACACTGAAGCTTTCTTT
>TRBJ2-5|TRBV19|once|-
CASSDHGSIVQETQYF
TGTGCCAGTAGTGATCACGGCAGTATAGTCCAAGAGACCCAGTACTTC
>TRBJ2-3|TRBV10-3|once|TRBD2
CAISDRTGGAEADTQYF
TGTGCCATCAGTGACCGTACGGGGGGGGCAGAGGCAGATACGCAGTATTTT
>TRBJ2-3|TRBV6-5|-|-
CATVVGDTQYF
TGTGCCACCGTCGTGGGGGACACGCAGTATTTT
>TRBJ2-3|TRBV6-5|-|-
CASSYEGKRTDTQYF
TGTGCCAGCAGTTACGAGGGGAAGCGCACAGATACGCAGTATTTT
>TRBJ2-2|TRBV7-3|-|TRBD1
CASPFVDRADLETGELFF
TGTGCCAGCCCCTTCGTCGACAGGGCGGACCTCGAGACCGGGGAGCTGTTTTTT
>TRBJ1-6|TRBV7-3|-|TRBD1
CASSLGPTQGFRGSPLHF
TGTGCCAGCAGCTTAGGTCCCACACAGGGGTTTAGGGGGTCACCCCTCCACTTT
>TRBJ2-3|TRBV4-1|-|-
CASSHPLDTQYF
TGCGCCAGCAGCCACCCCCTAGATACGCAGTATTTT
>TRBJ1-2|TRBV6-5|-|-
CASSSGGTYGYTF
TGTGCCAGCAGCAGCGGCGGGACCTATGGCTACACCTTC
>TRBJ2-3|TRBV7-3|-|TRBD2
CASRTSGTDTQYF
TGTGCCAGCCGGACTAGCGGCACAGATACGCAGTATTTT
>TRBJ2-2|TRBV3-1/TRBV3-2|once|TRBD2
CASSQALAGETGELFF
TGTGCCAGCAGCCAAGCGCTAGCGGGAGAAACCGGGGAGCTGTTTTTT
>TRBJ1-4|TRBV19|once|-
CASSRTNEKLFF
TGTGCCAGTAGTCGCACTAATGAAAAACTGTTTTTT
>TRBJ1-6|TRBV6-4|-|-
CASSPGFDPNSPLHF
TGTGCCAGCAGTCCTGGATTTGACCCAAATTCACCCCTCCACTTT
>TRBJ1-5|TRBV5-6|-|-
CASSSRQSQHF
TGTGCCAGCAGCTCCCGTCAGAGCCAGCATTTT
>TRBJ2-4|TRBV2|-|-
CASRGYENIQYF
TGTGCCAGCAGGGGATATGAAAACATTCAGTACTTC
>TRBJ2-1|TRBV5-1|-|-
CASSSPGIQAYNEQFF
TGCGCCAGCAGCTCCCCAGGGATCCAAGCATACAATGAGCAGTTCTTC
>TRBJ2-4|TRBV10-1|-|-
CASSGNFGKNIQYF
TGCGCCAGCAGTGGAAATTTTGGCAAAAACATTCAGTACTTC
>TRBJ1-2|TRBV27|-|TRBD1
CASCSPGQQNYGYTF
TGTGCCAGCTGTTCCCCGGGACAGCAGAACTATGGCTACACCTTC
>TRBJ2-3|TRBV6-4|-|TRBD1
CASSDTSHYRGVIADTQYF
TGTGCCAGCAGTGACACCAGCCATTACAGGGGTGTTATCGCAGATACGCAGTATTTT
>TRBJ1-5|TRBV10-1|few|-
CASPQGDRSNQPQHF
TGCGCCAGTCCACAGGGAGATCGTAGCAATCAGCCCCAGCATTTT
>TRBJ2-7|TRBV5-4|-|-
CASSSSYEQYF
TGTGCCAGCAGCTCCTCCTACGAGCAGTACTTC
>TRBJ2-3|TRBV3-1/TRBV3-2|-|TRBD2
CASSLFPTSADTQYF
TGTGCCAGCAGCCTATTCCCGACTAGCGCCGATACGCAGTATTTT
>TRBJ1-2|TRBV6-5|once|TRBD1
CASRGTGSNYGYTF
TGTGCCAGCAGAGGGACAGGGAGTAACTATGGCTACACCTTC
>TRBJ2-5|TRBV6-5|-|-
CASSYLLGTQYF
TGTGCCAGCAGTTACCTGTTGGGGACCCAGTACTTC
>TRBJ2-2|TRBV6-5|-|-
CASSYSIQGYTGELFF
TGTGCCAGCAGTTACTCGATTCAGGGATACACCGGGGAGCTGTTTTTT
>TRBJ2-1|TRBV27|-|TRBD2
CASSPGLAGVVEQFF
TGTGCCAGCAGCCCGGGACTAGCGGGAGTAGTTGAGCAGTTCTTC